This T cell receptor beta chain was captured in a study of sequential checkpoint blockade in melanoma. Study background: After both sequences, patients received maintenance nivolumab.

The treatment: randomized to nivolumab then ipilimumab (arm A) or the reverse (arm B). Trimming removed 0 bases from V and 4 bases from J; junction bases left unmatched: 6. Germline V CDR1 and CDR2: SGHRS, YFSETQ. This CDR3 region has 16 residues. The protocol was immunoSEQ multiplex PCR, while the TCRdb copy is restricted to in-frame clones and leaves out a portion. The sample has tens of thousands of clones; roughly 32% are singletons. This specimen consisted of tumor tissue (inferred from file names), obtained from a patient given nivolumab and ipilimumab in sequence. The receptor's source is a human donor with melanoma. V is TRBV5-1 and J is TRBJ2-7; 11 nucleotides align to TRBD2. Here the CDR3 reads CASSLAGLAGGYEQYF. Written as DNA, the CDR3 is TGCGCCAGCAGCTTGGCCGGGCTAGCGGGGGGATACGAGCAGTACTTC.